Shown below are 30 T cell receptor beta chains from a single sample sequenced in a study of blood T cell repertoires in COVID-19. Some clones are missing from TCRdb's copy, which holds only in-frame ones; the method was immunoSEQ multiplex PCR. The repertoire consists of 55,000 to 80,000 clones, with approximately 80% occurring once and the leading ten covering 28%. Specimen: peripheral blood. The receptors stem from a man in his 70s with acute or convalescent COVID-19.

DNA of the CDR3: TGTGCCAGCAGCAGGGACAGGGTGACTGAAGCTTTCTTT. Translation gives CASSRDRVTEAFF. The chain employs TRBV9 and TRBJ1-1; 9 bases map to TRBD1. The CDR3 has 13 amino acids. Germline V lookup: CDR1 SGDLS, CDR2 YYNGEE. The V gene end was trimmed by 4 bases and the J gene end by 5 bases; junction bases not matched to a gene: 3.

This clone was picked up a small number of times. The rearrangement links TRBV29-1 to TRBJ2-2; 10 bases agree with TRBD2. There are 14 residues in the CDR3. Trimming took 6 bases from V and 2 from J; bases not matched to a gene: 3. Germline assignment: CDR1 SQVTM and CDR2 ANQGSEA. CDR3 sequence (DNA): TGCAGCGTCTGGACTAGCGGAAACACCGGGGAGCTGTTTTTT. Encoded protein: CSVWTSGNTGELFF.

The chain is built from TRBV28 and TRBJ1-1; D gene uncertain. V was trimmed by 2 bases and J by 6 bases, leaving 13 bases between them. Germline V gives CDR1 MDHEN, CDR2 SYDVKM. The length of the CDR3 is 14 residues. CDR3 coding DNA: TGTGCCAGCAGTTTACCGAACGGGAGAGCTGAAGCTTTCTTT. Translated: CASSLPNGRAEAFF.

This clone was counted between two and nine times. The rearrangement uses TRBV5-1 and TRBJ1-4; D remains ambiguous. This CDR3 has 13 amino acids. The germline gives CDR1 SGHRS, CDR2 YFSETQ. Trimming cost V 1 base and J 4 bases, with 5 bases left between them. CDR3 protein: CASSLIGNEKLFF. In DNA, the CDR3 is TGCGCCAGCAGCTTGATCGGTAATGAAAAACTGTTTTTT.

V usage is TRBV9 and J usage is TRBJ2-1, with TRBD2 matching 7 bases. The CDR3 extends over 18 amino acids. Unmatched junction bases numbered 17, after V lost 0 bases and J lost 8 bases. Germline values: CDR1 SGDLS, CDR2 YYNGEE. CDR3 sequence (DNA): TGTGCCAGCAGCGTAGCACCTCGGGGAGCGGGACCAGCCCATGAGCAGTTCTTC. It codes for CASSVAPRGAGPAHEQFF.

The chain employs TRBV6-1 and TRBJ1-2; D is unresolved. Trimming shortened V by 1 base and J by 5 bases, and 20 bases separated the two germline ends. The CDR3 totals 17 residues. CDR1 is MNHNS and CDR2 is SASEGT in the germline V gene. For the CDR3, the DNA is TGTGCCAGCAGTGAAGAGGTAGGGCAAGTGAGGGAATATGGCTACACCTTC. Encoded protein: CASSEEVGQVREYGYTF.

The CDR3: CASRRVHTEAFF. The CDR3 DNA follows: TGTGCCAGCAGGCGCGTCCACACTGAAGCTTTCTTT. The chain uses TRBV2 and TRBJ1-1; D is unresolved. Trimming took off 6 bases at V and 3 bases at J, with 8 bases between the two ends. The germline gives CDR1 SNHLY, CDR2 FYNNEI. The CDR3 loop spans 12 amino acids.

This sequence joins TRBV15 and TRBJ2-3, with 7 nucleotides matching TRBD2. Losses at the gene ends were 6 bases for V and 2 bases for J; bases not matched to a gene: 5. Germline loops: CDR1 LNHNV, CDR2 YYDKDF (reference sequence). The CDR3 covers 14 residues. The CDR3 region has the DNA TGTGCCACCAGAACGAGCGGGGTCACAGATACGCAGTATTTT. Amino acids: CATRTSGVTDTQYF.

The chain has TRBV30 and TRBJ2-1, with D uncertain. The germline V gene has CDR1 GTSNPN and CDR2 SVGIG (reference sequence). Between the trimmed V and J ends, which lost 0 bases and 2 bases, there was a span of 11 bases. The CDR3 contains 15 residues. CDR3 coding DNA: TGTGCCTGGAGTGTAGGCAGTAGCACCTACAATGAGCAGTTCTTC. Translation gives CAWSVGSSTYNEQFF. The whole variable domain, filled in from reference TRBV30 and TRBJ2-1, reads SQTIHQWPATLVQPVGSPLSLECTVEGTSNPNLYWYRQAAGRGLQLLFYSVGIGQISSEVPQNLSASRPQDRQFILSSKKLLLSDSGFYLCAWSVGSSTYNEQFFGPGTRLTVL.

As DNA, the CDR3 is TGTGCCAGCAGCCTAGGAACAGGGGATCGTGAGCAGTACTTC. The encoded protein is CASSLGTGDREQYF. The chain recombines TRBV7-3 with TRBJ2-7, with 7 bases that match TRBD1. The germline CDR1 and CDR2 sequences are SGHTA and FQGTGA. The CDR3 sequence is 14 residues long. The V and J ends lost 5 bases and 7 bases, in that order; junction bases with no gene match: 11.

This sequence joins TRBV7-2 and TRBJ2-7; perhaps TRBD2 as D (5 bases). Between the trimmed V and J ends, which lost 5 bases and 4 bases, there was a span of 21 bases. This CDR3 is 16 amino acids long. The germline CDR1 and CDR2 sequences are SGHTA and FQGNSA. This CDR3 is CASSRYSGSGPYEQYF. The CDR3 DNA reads TGTGCCAGCAGCCGCTATTCGGGGAGTGGCCCGTACGAGCAGTACTTC.

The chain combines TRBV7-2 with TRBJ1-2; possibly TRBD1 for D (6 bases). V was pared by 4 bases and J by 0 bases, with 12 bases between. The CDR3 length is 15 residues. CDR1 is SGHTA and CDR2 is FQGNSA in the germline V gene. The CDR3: CASSSIRGSNYGYTF. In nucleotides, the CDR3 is TGTGCCAGCAGCTCCATCAGGGGATCTAACTATGGCTACACCTTC.

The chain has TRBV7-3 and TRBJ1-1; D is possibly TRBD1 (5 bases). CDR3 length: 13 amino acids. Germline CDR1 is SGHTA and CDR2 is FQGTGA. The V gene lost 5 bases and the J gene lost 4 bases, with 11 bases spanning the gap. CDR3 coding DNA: TGTGCCAGCAGCCGCGGGGGGTCCACTGAAGCTTTCTTT. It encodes CASSRGGSTEAFF.

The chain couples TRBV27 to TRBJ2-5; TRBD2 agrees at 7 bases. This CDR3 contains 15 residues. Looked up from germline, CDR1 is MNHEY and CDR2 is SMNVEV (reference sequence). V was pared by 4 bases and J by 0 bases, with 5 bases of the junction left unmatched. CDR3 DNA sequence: TGTGCCAGCAGTTGGGACGGGAGGTACCAAGAGACCCAGTACTTC. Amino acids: CASSWDGRYQETQYF.

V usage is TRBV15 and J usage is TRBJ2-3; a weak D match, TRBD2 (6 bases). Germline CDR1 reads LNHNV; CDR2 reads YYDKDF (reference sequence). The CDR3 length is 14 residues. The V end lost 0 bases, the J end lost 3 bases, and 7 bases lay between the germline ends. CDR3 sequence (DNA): TGTGCCACCAGCAGAGACGGAGGGACAGATACGCAGTATTTT. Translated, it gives CATSRDGGTDTQYF.

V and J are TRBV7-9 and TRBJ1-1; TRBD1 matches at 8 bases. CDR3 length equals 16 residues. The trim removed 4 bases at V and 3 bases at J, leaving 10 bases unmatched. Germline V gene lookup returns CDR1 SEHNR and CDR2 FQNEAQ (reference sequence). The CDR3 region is CASSSTMDRVDTEAFF. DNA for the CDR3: TGTGCCAGCAGCTCTACTATGGACAGGGTGGACACTGAAGCTTTCTTT.

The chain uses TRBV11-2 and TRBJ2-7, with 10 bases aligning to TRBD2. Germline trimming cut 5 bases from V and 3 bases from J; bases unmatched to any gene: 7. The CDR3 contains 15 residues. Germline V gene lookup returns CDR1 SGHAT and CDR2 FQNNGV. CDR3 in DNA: TGTGCCAGCAGCCCACCGGGACTAGCGAACTACGAGCAGTACTTC. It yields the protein CASSPPGLANYEQYF.

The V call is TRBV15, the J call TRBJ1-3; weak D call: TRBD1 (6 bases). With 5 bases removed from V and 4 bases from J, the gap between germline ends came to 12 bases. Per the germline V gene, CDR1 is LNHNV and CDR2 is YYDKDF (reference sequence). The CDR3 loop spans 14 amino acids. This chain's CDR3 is CATSPGAGGNTIYF. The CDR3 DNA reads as TGTGCCACCAGCCCAGGGGCGGGCGGAAACACCATATATTTT.

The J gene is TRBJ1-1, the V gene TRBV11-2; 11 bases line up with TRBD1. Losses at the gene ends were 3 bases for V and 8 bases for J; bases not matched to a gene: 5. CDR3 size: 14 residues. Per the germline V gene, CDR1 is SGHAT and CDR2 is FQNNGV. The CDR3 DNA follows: TGTGCCAGCAGCTTCGGGACAGGGGGTACAGAAGCTTTCTTT. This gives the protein CASSFGTGGTEAFF.

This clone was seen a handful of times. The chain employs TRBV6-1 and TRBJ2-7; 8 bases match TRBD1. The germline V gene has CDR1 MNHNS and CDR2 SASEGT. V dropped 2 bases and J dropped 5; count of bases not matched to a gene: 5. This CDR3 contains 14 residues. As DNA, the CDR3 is TGTGCCAGCAGTGAACCGGACAGGGCCAACGAGCAGTACTTC. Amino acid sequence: CASSEPDRANEQYF.

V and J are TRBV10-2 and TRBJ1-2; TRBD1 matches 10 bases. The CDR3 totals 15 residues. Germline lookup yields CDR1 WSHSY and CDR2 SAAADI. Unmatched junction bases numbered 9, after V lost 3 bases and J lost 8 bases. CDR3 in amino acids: CASSDPGTGVGGYTF. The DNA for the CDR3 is TGCGCCAGCAGTGATCCCGGGACAGGGGTTGGCGGCTACACCTTC.

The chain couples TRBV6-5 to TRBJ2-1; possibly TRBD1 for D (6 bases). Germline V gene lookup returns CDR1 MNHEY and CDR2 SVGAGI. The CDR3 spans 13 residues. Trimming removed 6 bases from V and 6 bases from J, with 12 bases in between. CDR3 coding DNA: TGTGCCAGCAGGGACAGTATACCCAATGAGCAGTTCTTC. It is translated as CASRDSIPNEQFF.

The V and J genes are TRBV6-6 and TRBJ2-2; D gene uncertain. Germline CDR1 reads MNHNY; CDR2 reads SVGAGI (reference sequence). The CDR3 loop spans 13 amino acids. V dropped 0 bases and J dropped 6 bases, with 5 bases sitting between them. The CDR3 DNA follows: TGTGCCAGCAGTTACTCTGAGGCCGGGGAGCTGTTTTTT. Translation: CASSYSEAGELFF.

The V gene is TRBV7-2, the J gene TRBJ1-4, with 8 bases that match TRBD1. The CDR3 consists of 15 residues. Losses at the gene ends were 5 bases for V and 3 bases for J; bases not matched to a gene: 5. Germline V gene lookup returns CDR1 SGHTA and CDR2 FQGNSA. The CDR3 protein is CASSLGTGSNEKLFF. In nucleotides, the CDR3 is TGTGCCAGCAGCCTCGGGACAGGATCTAATGAAAAACTGTTTTTT.

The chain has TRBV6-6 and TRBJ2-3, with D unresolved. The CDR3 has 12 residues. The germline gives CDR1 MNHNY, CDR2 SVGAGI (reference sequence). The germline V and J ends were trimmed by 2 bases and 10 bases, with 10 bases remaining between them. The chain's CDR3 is CASSYTQEAQYF. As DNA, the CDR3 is TGTGCCAGCAGTTACACCCAGGAAGCGCAGTATTTT.

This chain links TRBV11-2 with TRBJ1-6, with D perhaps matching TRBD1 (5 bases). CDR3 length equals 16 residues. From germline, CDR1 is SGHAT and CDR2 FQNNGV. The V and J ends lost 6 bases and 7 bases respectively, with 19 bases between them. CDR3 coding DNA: TGTGCCAGCAGTCCCGAGGTGGGGCTGGGGAATTCACCCCTCCACTTT. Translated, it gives CASSPEVGLGNSPLHF.

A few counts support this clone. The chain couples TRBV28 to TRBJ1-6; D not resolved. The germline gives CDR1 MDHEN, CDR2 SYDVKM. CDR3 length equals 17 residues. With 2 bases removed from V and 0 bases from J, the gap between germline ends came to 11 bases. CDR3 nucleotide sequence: TGTGCCAGCAGTTTAAAATCAGGAATCTCCTATAATTCACCCCTCCACTTT. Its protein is CASSLKSGISYNSPLHF. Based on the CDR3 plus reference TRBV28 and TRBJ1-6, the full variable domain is DVKVTQSSRYLVKRTGEKVFLECVQDMDHENMFWYRQDPGLGLRLIYFSYDVKMKEKGDIPEGYSVSREKKERFSLILESASTNQTSMYLCASSLKSGISYNSPLHFGNGTRLTVT.

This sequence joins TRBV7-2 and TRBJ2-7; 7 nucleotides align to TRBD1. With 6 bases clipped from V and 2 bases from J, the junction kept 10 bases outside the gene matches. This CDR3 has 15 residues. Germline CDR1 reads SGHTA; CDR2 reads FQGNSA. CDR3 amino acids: CASRSRQGGTYEQYF. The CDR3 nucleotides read TGTGCCAGCAGATCCAGACAGGGTGGTACCTACGAGCAGTACTTC.

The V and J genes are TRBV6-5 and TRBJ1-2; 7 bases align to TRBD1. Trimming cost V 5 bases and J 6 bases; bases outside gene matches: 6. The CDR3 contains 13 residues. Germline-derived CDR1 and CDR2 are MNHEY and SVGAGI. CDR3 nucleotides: TGTGCCAGCAGTAAATCTGGACAGGATGGCTACACCTTC. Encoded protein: CASSKSGQDGYTF.

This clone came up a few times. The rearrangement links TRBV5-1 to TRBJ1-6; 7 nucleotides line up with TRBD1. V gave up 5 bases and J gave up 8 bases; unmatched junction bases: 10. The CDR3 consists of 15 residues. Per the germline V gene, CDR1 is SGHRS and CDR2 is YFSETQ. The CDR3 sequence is CASRHADRVDSPLHF. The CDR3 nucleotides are TGCGCCAGCAGACACGCTGACAGGGTTGATTCACCCCTCCACTTT.